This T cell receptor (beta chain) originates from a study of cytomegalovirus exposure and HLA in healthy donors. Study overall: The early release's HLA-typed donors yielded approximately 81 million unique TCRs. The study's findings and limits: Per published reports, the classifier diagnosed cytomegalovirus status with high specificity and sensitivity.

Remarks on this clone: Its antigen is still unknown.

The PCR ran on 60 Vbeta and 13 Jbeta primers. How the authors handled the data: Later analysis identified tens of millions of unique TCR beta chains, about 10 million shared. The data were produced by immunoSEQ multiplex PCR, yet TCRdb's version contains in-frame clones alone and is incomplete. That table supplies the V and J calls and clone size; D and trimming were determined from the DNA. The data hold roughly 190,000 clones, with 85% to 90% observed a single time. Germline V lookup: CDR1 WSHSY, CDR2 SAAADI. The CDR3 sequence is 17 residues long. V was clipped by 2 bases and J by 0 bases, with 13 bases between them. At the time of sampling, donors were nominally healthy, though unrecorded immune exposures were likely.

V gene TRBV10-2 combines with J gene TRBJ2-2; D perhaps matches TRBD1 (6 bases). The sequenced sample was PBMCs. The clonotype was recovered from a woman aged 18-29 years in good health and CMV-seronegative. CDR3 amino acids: CASSETGYPANTGELFF. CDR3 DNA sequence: TGCGCCAGCAGTGAGACAGGGTATCCTGCGAACACCGGGGAGCTGTTTTTT.